Listed below are T cell receptor beta chains from one sample, sequenced in a study of identical twins. TCRdb recomputed calls from the 5' RACE reads with MiXCR, one row per CDR3 protein. The data contain some 500,000 distinct CDR3 sequences, 12% to 15% of them singletons. This sample also appeared in a second study, on yellow fever vaccine responses in identical twins.

The sample taken for sequencing was CD4+ T cells sorted from blood. The receptors originated from a woman aged 18-30 years in good health. Each CDR3 is given with its conserved first and last residue. Fields, in order: D gene, J gene, CDR3 length, V gene, clone size, CDR3 protein, CDR3 DNA. D genes are given only for firm matches. For some rows the clone size is stated as once, few or many, or as a class when expanded; others skip it.

d_call: -; j_call: TRBJ2-2; cdr3_length: 14; v_call: TRBV11-3; clone_size: few; cdr3_aa: CASSLSRFTGELFF; cdr3_nt: TGTGCCAGCAGCTTATCAAGGTTCACCGGGGAGCTGTTTTTT
d_call: -; j_call: TRBJ2-7; cdr3_length: 13; v_call: TRBV4-2; clone_size: -; cdr3_aa: CASSQVATYEQYF; cdr3_nt: TGTGCCAGCAGCCAAGTCGCAACCTACGAGCAGTACTTC
d_call: -; j_call: TRBJ2-7; cdr3_length: 13; v_call: TRBV19; clone_size: -; cdr3_aa: CASSMGQGEEQYF; cdr3_nt: TGTGCCAGTAGTATGGGTCAGGGTGAAGAGCAGTACTTC
d_call: -; j_call: TRBJ1-5; cdr3_length: 13; v_call: TRBV3-1; clone_size: -; cdr3_aa: CASSERDDQPQHF; cdr3_nt: TGTGCCAGCAGCGAAAGGGATGATCAGCCCCAGCATTTT
d_call: TRBD1; j_call: TRBJ1-2; cdr3_length: 13; v_call: TRBV28; clone_size: -; cdr3_aa: CASSRRGRNGYTF; cdr3_nt: TGTGCCAGCAGTCGCAGGGGGCGTAATGGCTACACCTTC
d_call: TRBD2; j_call: TRBJ2-2; cdr3_length: 13; v_call: TRBV30; clone_size: -; cdr3_aa: CAWASGNTGELFF; cdr3_nt: TGTGCCTGGGCTAGCGGGAACACCGGGGAGCTGTTTTTT
d_call: -; j_call: TRBJ2-3; cdr3_length: 16; v_call: TRBV19; clone_size: once; cdr3_aa: CASSIVWTGGTDTQYF; cdr3_nt: TGTGCCAGTAGTATAGTTTGGACAGGAGGGACAGATACGCAGTATTTT
d_call: TRBD1; j_call: TRBJ2-7; cdr3_length: 15; v_call: TRBV11-2; clone_size: few; cdr3_aa: CASSHNPGQGYEQYF; cdr3_nt: TGTGCCAGCAGCCACAATCCGGGACAGGGCTACGAGCAGTACTTC
d_call: TRBD1; j_call: TRBJ2-7; cdr3_length: 13; v_call: TRBV2; clone_size: few; cdr3_aa: CASRGQGIHEQYF; cdr3_nt: TGTGCCAGCAGGGGACAGGGGATACACGAGCAGTACTTC
d_call: TRBD1; j_call: TRBJ1-4; cdr3_length: 14; v_call: TRBV20-1; clone_size: few; cdr3_aa: CSAKTDRGHEKLFF; cdr3_nt: TGCAGTGCAAAAACGGACAGGGGGCATGAAAAACTGTTTTTT
d_call: -; j_call: TRBJ2-1; cdr3_length: 12; v_call: TRBV20-1; clone_size: -; cdr3_aa: CSASPPSIEQFF; cdr3_nt: TGCAGTGCTAGCCCGCCTAGTATTGAGCAGTTCTTC
d_call: -; j_call: TRBJ2-5; cdr3_length: 12; v_call: TRBV29-1; clone_size: many; cdr3_aa: CSVEGGSETQYF; cdr3_nt: TGCAGCGTTGAAGGGGGGTCGGAGACCCAGTACTTC
d_call: TRBD1; j_call: TRBJ1-1; cdr3_length: 13; v_call: TRBV10-3; clone_size: many; cdr3_aa: CAIRDSMNTEAFF; cdr3_nt: TGTGCCATCCGGGACAGTATGAACACTGAAGCTTTCTTT
d_call: TRBD2; j_call: TRBJ2-2; cdr3_length: 14; v_call: TRBV27; clone_size: -; cdr3_aa: CASSRTSGTGELFF; cdr3_nt: TGTGCCAGCAGCCGGACTAGCGGCACCGGGGAGCTGTTTTTT
d_call: -; j_call: TRBJ2-5; cdr3_length: 14; v_call: TRBV6-1; clone_size: -; cdr3_aa: CASSSLGGRETQYF; cdr3_nt: TGTGCCAGCAGCTCTCTAGGAGGCCGGGAGACCCAGTACTTC
d_call: -; j_call: TRBJ1-1; cdr3_length: 15; v_call: TRBV5-1; clone_size: -; cdr3_aa: CASSFGFGLFAEAFF; cdr3_nt: TGCGCCAGCAGCTTCGGTTTCGGATTGTTCGCTGAAGCTTTCTTT
d_call: TRBD2; j_call: TRBJ2-7; cdr3_length: 16; v_call: TRBV18; clone_size: once; cdr3_aa: CASSLIAGASSYEQYF; cdr3_nt: TGTGCCAGCTCACTTATAGCGGGAGCCTCCTCCTACGAGCAGTACTTC
d_call: TRBD2; j_call: TRBJ2-1; cdr3_length: 16; v_call: TRBV18; clone_size: few; cdr3_aa: CASSPPGLEAWNEQFF; cdr3_nt: TGTGCCAGCTCACCACCGGGACTAGAGGCGTGGAATGAGCAGTTCTTC
d_call: TRBD2; j_call: TRBJ2-6; cdr3_length: 16; v_call: TRBV5-1; clone_size: few; cdr3_aa: CASIPGRASGANVLTF; cdr3_nt: TGCGCCAGCATCCCTGGGAGGGCCTCTGGGGCCAACGTCCTGACTTTC
d_call: -; j_call: TRBJ1-3; cdr3_length: 14; v_call: TRBV5-5; clone_size: -; cdr3_aa: CASSFAGAGNTIYF; cdr3_nt: TGTGCCAGCAGCTTCGCAGGGGCTGGAAACACCATATATTTT
d_call: -; j_call: TRBJ2-7; cdr3_length: 15; v_call: TRBV18; clone_size: few; cdr3_aa: CASSPSGGRKYEQYF; cdr3_nt: TGTGCCAGCTCACCTTCCGGGGGGCGAAAGTACGAGCAGTACTTC
d_call: TRBD1; j_call: TRBJ2-6; cdr3_length: 18; v_call: TRBV6-2/TRBV6-3; clone_size: -; cdr3_aa: CASSYRDRGPSGANVLTF; cdr3_nt: TGTGCCAGCAGTTACCGGGACAGGGGACCCTCTGGGGCCAACGTCCTGACTTTC
d_call: TRBD2; j_call: TRBJ2-1; cdr3_length: 14; v_call: TRBV24-1; clone_size: -; cdr3_aa: CATSLAGALVWQFF; cdr3_nt: TGTGCCACCAGTCTAGCGGGAGCACTTGTGTGGCAGTTCTTC
d_call: -; j_call: TRBJ2-7; cdr3_length: 16; v_call: TRBV28; clone_size: -; cdr3_aa: CASRPWGAGAPYEQYF; cdr3_nt: TGTGCCAGCAGACCATGGGGGGCAGGGGCACCATACGAGCAGTACTTC
d_call: -; j_call: TRBJ2-5; cdr3_length: 13; v_call: TRBV19; clone_size: -; cdr3_aa: CASIDRFTETQYF; cdr3_nt: TGTGCCAGCATCGACCGGTTCACGGAGACCCAGTACTTC
d_call: TRBD2; j_call: TRBJ2-7; cdr3_length: 15; v_call: TRBV5-5; clone_size: -; cdr3_aa: CASSLAAGGISEQYF; cdr3_nt: TGTGCCAGCAGCTTGGCCGCGGGAGGGATAAGCGAGCAGTACTTC
d_call: TRBD1; j_call: TRBJ1-1; cdr3_length: 15; v_call: TRBV5-6; clone_size: -; cdr3_aa: CASSFLAGGSAEAFF; cdr3_nt: TGTGCCAGCAGCTTTTTGGCAGGGGGAAGCGCTGAAGCTTTCTTT
d_call: TRBD1; j_call: TRBJ2-7; cdr3_length: 11; v_call: TRBV29-1; clone_size: -; cdr3_aa: CSAETGAEQYF; cdr3_nt: TGCAGCGCGGAGACAGGGGCCGAGCAGTACTTC
d_call: -; j_call: TRBJ2-2; cdr3_length: 14; v_call: TRBV20-1; clone_size: many; cdr3_aa: CSARRQGNTGELFF; cdr3_nt: TGCAGTGCTAGGAGGCAGGGGAACACCGGGGAGCTGTTTTTT
d_call: -; j_call: TRBJ2-2; cdr3_length: 15; v_call: TRBV2; clone_size: -; cdr3_aa: CASTLDSTLTGELFF; cdr3_nt: TGTGCCAGCACCCTAGACAGTACCCTCACCGGGGAGCTGTTTTTT
d_call: TRBD1; j_call: TRBJ2-3; cdr3_length: 17; v_call: TRBV12-5; clone_size: -; cdr3_aa: CASGSRGQGMRTDTQYF; cdr3_nt: TGTGCTAGTGGTTCCCGCGGACAGGGGATGCGCACAGATACGCAGTATTTT
d_call: -; j_call: TRBJ2-7; cdr3_length: 14; v_call: TRBV4-3; clone_size: -; cdr3_aa: CASSQGGGTYEQYF; cdr3_nt: TGCGCCAGCAGCCAAGGTGGGGGCACCTACGAGCAGTACTTC
d_call: -; j_call: TRBJ2-5; cdr3_length: 14; v_call: TRBV25-1; clone_size: -; cdr3_aa: CASSDPLPPETQYF; cdr3_nt: TGTGCCAGCAGTGACCCACTACCCCCAGAGACCCAGTACTTC
d_call: -; j_call: TRBJ2-3; cdr3_length: 14; v_call: TRBV4-1; clone_size: -; cdr3_aa: CASSQSLSTDTQYF; cdr3_nt: TGCGCCAGCAGCCAGTCCCTTAGCACAGATACGCAGTATTTT
d_call: -; j_call: TRBJ2-3; cdr3_length: 13; v_call: TRBV29-1; clone_size: few; cdr3_aa: CSVGPRLVDTQYF; cdr3_nt: TGCAGCGTTGGCCCAAGACTAGTTGATACGCAGTATTTT
d_call: -; j_call: TRBJ1-5; cdr3_length: 13; v_call: TRBV10-3; clone_size: -; cdr3_aa: CAISVGNYQPQHF; cdr3_nt: TGTGCCATCAGTGTAGGGAACTATCAGCCCCAGCATTTT
d_call: TRBD1; j_call: TRBJ2-3; cdr3_length: 14; v_call: TRBV4-3; clone_size: few; cdr3_aa: CASPDRGPADTQYF; cdr3_nt: TGCGCCAGCCCGGACAGGGGGCCGGCAGATACGCAGTATTTT
d_call: -; j_call: TRBJ1-1; cdr3_length: 13; v_call: TRBV2; clone_size: many; cdr3_aa: CASSGEVGTEAFF; cdr3_nt: TGTGCCAGCAGTGGAGAGGTGGGCACTGAAGCTTTCTTT
d_call: -; j_call: TRBJ1-4; cdr3_length: 14; v_call: TRBV6-1; clone_size: -; cdr3_aa: CATRTRLDNEKLFF; cdr3_nt: TGTGCCACTCGAACGAGGCTCGATAATGAAAAACTGTTTTTT
d_call: -; j_call: TRBJ2-4; cdr3_length: 16; v_call: TRBV18; clone_size: few; cdr3_aa: CASSPTGTLAKNIQYF; cdr3_nt: TGTGCCAGCTCACCCACGGGGACCCTAGCCAAAAACATTCAGTACTTC
d_call: TRBD1; j_call: TRBJ2-5; cdr3_length: 15; v_call: TRBV4-1; clone_size: few; cdr3_aa: CASSSGQGGQETQYF; cdr3_nt: TGCGCCAGCAGCTCTGGACAGGGTGGTCAAGAGACCCAGTACTTC
d_call: -; j_call: TRBJ2-3; cdr3_length: 16; v_call: TRBV5-1; clone_size: few; cdr3_aa: CASSLGQLSSTDTQYF; cdr3_nt: TGCGCCAGCAGCTTGGGCCAGTTATCTAGCACAGATACGCAGTATTTT
d_call: TRBD2; j_call: TRBJ2-3; cdr3_length: 20; v_call: TRBV10-3; clone_size: few; cdr3_aa: CAISESLGLGTSGRTDTQYF; cdr3_nt: TGTGCCATCAGTGAGTCCCTAGGGTTAGGGACAAGCGGGAGGACAGATACGCAGTATTTT
d_call: -; j_call: TRBJ2-7; cdr3_length: 14; v_call: TRBV29-1; clone_size: few; cdr3_aa: CSVGPSLGGYEQYF; cdr3_nt: TGCAGCGTTGGACCCTCGTTGGGTGGGTACGAGCAGTACTTC
d_call: -; j_call: TRBJ2-7; cdr3_length: 11; v_call: TRBV2; clone_size: -; cdr3_aa: CASRSEDEQYF; cdr3_nt: TGTGCCAGCAGGAGCGAAGACGAGCAGTACTTC
d_call: -; j_call: TRBJ2-1; cdr3_length: 13; v_call: TRBV29-1; clone_size: -; cdr3_aa: CSVEVLTRNEQFF; cdr3_nt: TGCAGCGTTGAAGTACTGACGCGCAATGAGCAGTTCTTC
d_call: -; j_call: TRBJ2-3; cdr3_length: 15; v_call: TRBV7-9; clone_size: many; cdr3_aa: CASSLGSGFTDTQYF; cdr3_nt: TGTGCCAGCAGCTTAGGATCAGGGTTCACAGATACGCAGTATTTT
d_call: -; j_call: TRBJ2-7; cdr3_length: 14; v_call: TRBV2; clone_size: -; cdr3_aa: CASSEVGLSYEQYF; cdr3_nt: TGTGCCAGCAGTGAAGTAGGGCTGAGTTACGAGCAGTACTTC
d_call: TRBD1; j_call: TRBJ1-5; cdr3_length: 16; v_call: TRBV12-3/TRBV12-4; clone_size: few; cdr3_aa: CASREPGTGTNQPQHF; cdr3_nt: TGTGCCAGCAGGGAACCCGGGACAGGGACCAATCAGCCCCAGCATTTT
d_call: -; j_call: TRBJ2-7; cdr3_length: 13; v_call: TRBV12-3/TRBV12-4; clone_size: many; cdr3_aa: CASGDSAAYEQYF; cdr3_nt: TGTGCCAGCGGGGATAGCGCTGCCTACGAGCAGTACTTC
d_call: TRBD1; j_call: TRBJ2-7; cdr3_length: 14; v_call: TRBV7-9; clone_size: few; cdr3_aa: CASTKERQGDEQYF; cdr3_nt: TGTGCCAGCACCAAAGAACGACAGGGGGACGAGCAGTACTTC
d_call: TRBD2; j_call: TRBJ2-2; cdr3_length: 15; v_call: TRBV11-2; clone_size: -; cdr3_aa: CASSLAGGSAGELFF; cdr3_nt: TGTGCCAGCAGCTTAGCGGGAGGTAGCGCCGGGGAGCTGTTTTTT
d_call: TRBD2; j_call: TRBJ2-7; cdr3_length: 13; v_call: TRBV20-1; clone_size: few; cdr3_aa: CSATAGRSNEQYF; cdr3_nt: TGCAGTGCTACAGCGGGAAGGTCGAACGAGCAGTACTTC